One sample yielded the 19 T cell receptor beta chains listed below, sequenced in a study of blood T cell repertoires in COVID-19. The repertoire was sequenced with immunoSEQ multiplex PCR; TCRdb's copy has only in-frame clones and lacks some. The table records 30,000 to 35,000 clones, almost 80% of them present only once. The sample taken for sequencing was peripheral blood. The receptors derive from a woman aged 60-75 years with acute or convalescent COVID-19.

The CDR3 is CASSIVPTGSSYEQYF. CDR3 nucleotide sequence: TGTGCCAGTAGTATAGTCCCGACAGGGAGCTCCTACGAGCAGTACTTC. The V and J genes are TRBV19 and TRBJ2-7; 7 bases are a match to TRBD1. Germline loops: CDR1 LNHDA, CDR2 SQIVND (reference sequence). The CDR3 consists of 16 residues. Trimming cost V 1 base and J 0 bases; bases outside gene matches: 6.

The genes are TRBV7-2 and TRBJ1-5; 9 bases are a match to TRBD1. The J segment lost 3 bases and the V segment lost 4 bases, leaving 4 bases of the junction unmatched. Germline values: CDR1 SGHTA, CDR2 FQGNSA. CDR3 length: 15 residues. The CDR3 DNA sequence: TGTGCCAGCAGCTCCGGACAGGGGTCCAATCAGCCCCAGCATTTT. It translates to CASSSGQGSNQPQHF. Supplemented by reference TRBV7-2 and TRBJ1-5, the full variable domain reads GAGVSQSPSNKVTEKGKDVELRCDPISGHTALYWYRQSLGQGLEFLIYFQGNSAPDKSGLPSDRFSAERTGGSVSTLTIQRTQQEDSAVYLCASSSGQGSNQPQHFGDGTRLSIL.

The gene calls are TRBV21-1 and TRBJ2-7; the table calls TRBD2, which could not be checked here. TRBV21-1 is an annotated pseudogene. The CDR3 length is 18 residues. This chain's CDR3 is CASSEIRAVREATYEQYF. The CDR3 DNA follows: TGTGCCAGCAGCGAAATCCGAGCTGTCAGGGAGGCGACCTACGAGCAGTACTTC.

The chain is built from TRBV11-2 and TRBJ2-1; TRBD1 matches 7 bases. There are 16 residues in the CDR3. V was clipped by 1 base and J by 6 bases; unmatched bases: 9. CDR1 and CDR2 from the germline V gene are SGHAT and FQNNGV. The CDR3: CASSLGLGGSANEQFF. DNA of the CDR3: TGTGCCAGCAGCTTAGGGTTAGGGGGCTCGGCCAATGAGCAGTTCTTC.

The chain carries TRBV10-2 and TRBJ1-6; perhaps TRBD1 as D (6 bases). The V gene's germline CDR1 is WSHSY and CDR2 SAAADI. The CDR3 contains 15 residues. The V and J ends lost 1 base and 10 bases respectively, with 14 bases between them. CDR3 in DNA: TGCGCCAGCAGTGAGTTTGTGGGGGCACCGTCACCCCTCCACTTT. This gives the protein CASSEFVGAPSPLHF.

The chain couples TRBV25-1 to TRBJ1-5; 8 nucleotides match TRBD1. This CDR3 is 16 amino acids long. With V trimmed by 10 bases and J by 7 bases, 18 bases remained unmatched. Germline V CDR1 and CDR2: MGHDK, SYGVNS. CDR3 protein: CATARDRRTHFQPQHF. DNA of the CDR3: TGTGCCACAGCCCGGGACAGGCGGACTCACTTCCAGCCCCAGCATTTT.

J is TRBJ1-2 and V is TRBV10-3, with D possibly being TRBD1 (6 bases). The V end was cut by 6 bases, the J end by 8 bases, with 25 bases between. The CDR3 spans 16 residues. Germline assignment: CDR1 ENHRY and CDR2 SYGVKD. The CDR3 bases are TGTGCCATCAGCCCCAGGACAGTCCCTGGGTCGTTGGGCTACACCTTC. Protein: CAISPRTVPGSLGYTF.

This clone was counted only a few times. The chain links TRBV2 to TRBJ1-2, with 11 bases lining up with TRBD1. With 7 bases clipped from V and 6 bases from J, the junction kept 4 bases outside the gene matches. In germline, CDR1 is SNHLY, CDR2 FYNNEI. The CDR3 sequence is 13 residues long. The CDR3 protein is CASTADRGHGYTF. Written as DNA, the CDR3 is TGTGCCAGCACTGCGGACAGGGGGCATGGCTACACCTTC.

The V call is TRBV29-1, the J call TRBJ2-5; D call uncertain. The germline V gene encodes CDR1 SQVTM and CDR2 ANQGSEA. The CDR3 totals 11 residues. V lost 3 bases, J lost 3 bases, and 5 bases lay in between. Written as DNA, the CDR3 is TGCAGCGTTGAGCTAGAAGAGACCCAGTACTTC. It specifies CSVELEETQYF.

This clone has more than one count but fewer than ten. In nucleotides, the CDR3 is TGTGCCATCAGTGATTCCGGGACAGGGGGCTACACCTTC. This sequence encodes CAISDSGTGGYTF. The chain uses TRBV10-3 and TRBJ1-2, with 9 bases that match TRBD1. Germline V lookup: CDR1 ENHRY, CDR2 SYGVKD. There are 13 residues in the CDR3. With 3 bases clipped from V and 8 bases from J, the junction kept 4 bases outside the gene matches.

The chain links TRBV7-9 to TRBJ1-3, with D maybe TRBD1 (6 bases). The CDR3 sequence is 13 residues long. Germline V gene data show CDR1 as SEHNR and CDR2 as FQNEAQ (reference sequence). The V end was cut by 8 bases, the J end by 5 bases, with 13 bases between. In nucleotides, the CDR3 is TGTGCCAGCCACGCCGGGGGGCGAAACACCATATATTTT. Residues: CASHAGGRNTIYF. The full variable domain, in which reference TRBV7-9 and TRBJ1-3 provide the parts outside the CDR3, is DTGVSQNPRHKITKRGQNVTFRCDPISEHNRLYWYRQTLGQGPEFLTYFQNEAQLEKSRLLSDRFSAERPKGSFSTLEIQRTEQGDSAMYLCASHAGGRNTIYFGEGSWLTVV.

The CDR3 nucleotides read TGTGCCAGCAGCCAAGAGGGCAGCACAGATACGCAGTATTTT. Translated: CASSQEGSTDTQYF. The chain couples TRBV3-1 (or the pseudogene TRBV3-2) to TRBJ2-3, with no clear D. V was pared by 0 bases and J by 0 bases, with 4 bases between. The CDR3 is 14 residues long. CDR1 is LGHDT, CDR2 YNNKEL, per germline (reference sequence).

The chain employs TRBV18 and TRBJ2-1, with TRBD2 identical over 7 bases. V lost 5 bases and J lost 0; bases outside the gene matches: 7. The CDR3 consists of 16 residues. Germline CDR1 is KGHSH and CDR2 is LQKENI. This CDR3 is CASSKAGDSSYNEQFF. CDR3 bases: TGTGCCAGCTCAAAGGCGGGAGACAGCTCCTACAATGAGCAGTTCTTC. The full variable domain, with the rest looked up from reference TRBV18 and TRBJ2-1, is NAGVMQNPRHLVRRRGQEARLRCSPMKGHSHVYWYRQLPEEGLKFMVYLQKENIIDESGMPKERFSAEFPKEGPSILRIQQVVRGDSAAYFCASSKAGDSSYNEQFFGPGTRLTVL.

This clone was picked up a small number of times. CDR3 in amino acids: CASSPTDTTNEKLFF. CDR3 bases: TGTGCCAGCTCACCGACAGATACAACTAATGAAAAACTGTTTTTT. The chain carries TRBV18 and TRBJ1-4, with TRBD1 as a possible D gene (5 bases). Trimming took 3 bases from V and 0 from J, leaving 8 bases between them. This CDR3 spans 15 amino acids. Germline CDR1 KGHSH, CDR2 LQKENI.

The chain has TRBV9 and TRBJ2-5, with 13 bases lining up with TRBD2. The CDR3 spans 16 residues. J gave up 5 bases and V 3 bases, and 7 bases lay outside the gene matches. The germline gives CDR1 SGDLS, CDR2 YYNGEE. The CDR3 here is CASSARLAGGRETQYF. As DNA, the CDR3 is TGTGCCAGCAGCGCCCGACTAGCGGGGGGCCGGGAGACCCAGTACTTC.

The table lists this clone with a few counts. V is TRBV11-2 and J is TRBJ2-5, with 15 nucleotides matching TRBD2. The CDR3 runs 16 residues. Germline values: CDR1 SGHAT, CDR2 FQNNGV. J gave up 5 bases and V 1 base, and 2 bases lay outside the gene matches. In nucleotides, the CDR3 is TGTGCCAGCAGCTTAGTCGGGACTAGCGGGGGGGAGACCCAGTACTTC. As protein: CASSLVGTSGGETQYF.

The V call is TRBV19, the J call TRBJ2-7; possibly TRBD1 for D (5 bases). Germline V gene lookup returns CDR1 LNHDA and CDR2 SQIVND (reference sequence). V was cut by 3 bases and J by 2 bases, with 8 bases left in between. The length of the CDR3 is 13 residues. CDR3 sequence reads: CASSMGRAYEQYF. In DNA, the CDR3 is TGTGCCAGTAGTATGGGCAGGGCCTACGAGCAGTACTTC.

The chain combines TRBV29-1 with TRBJ1-3; 8 bases are shared with TRBD1. Germline assignment: CDR1 SQVTM and CDR2 ANQGSEA. The CDR3 has 14 residues. Unmatched junction bases numbered 3, after V lost 5 bases and J lost 0 bases. CDR3 nucleotides: TGCAGCGTTTCGGGACAGGCCTCTGGAAACACCATATATTTT. It encodes CSVSGQASGNTIYF. Drawing the rest from reference TRBV29-1 and TRBJ1-3, the complete variable domain is SAVISQKPSRDICQRGTSLTIQCQVDSQVTMMFWYRQQPGQSLTLIATANQGSEATYESGFVIDKFPISRPNLTFSTLTVSNMSPEDSSIYLCSVSGQASGNTIYFGEGSWLTVV.

The V and J genes are TRBV19 and TRBJ1-1, with D uncertain. The V gene lost 6 bases and the J gene lost 4 bases, with 18 bases spanning the gap. Per the germline V gene, CDR1 is LNHDA and CDR2 is SQIVND (reference sequence). The CDR3 spans 15 residues. The CDR3, as DNA: TGTGCCAGTAGCCGATTACAGTCGTTAGGCACTGAAGCTTTCTTT. This gives the protein CASSRLQSLGTEAFF.